This T cell receptor (beta chain) was observed in a study of tumor-infiltrating lymphocytes in primary liver carcinoma. Study observations and caveats: The top-250-clone fraction was significantly higher in tumors than in blood (p = 0.039).

Using a constant-region primer together with ProtoScript II reverse transcriptase, TCR beta cDNA was made from about 500 ng of total RNA. Sequencing libraries for TCR beta derived from three nested multiplex PCR rounds that used slightly modified ARM-PCR. The first two PCR rounds used TRBV1-TRBV30 forward primers with a C-beta reverse primer, roughly 11 cycles each. TCRdb reanalysed the multiplex PCR reads using MiXCR and keeps one entry per CDR3 protein. The sample has over 100,000 distinct CDR3 sequences; around 70% are singletons. Without any cell sorting, about 20-31 mg of bulk tissue yielded co-extracted RNA and DNA. Resection treated the patients' primary liver carcinoma. This clonotype is deemed medium-sized (0.01 to 0.1%). Its antigen remains unidentified. V was shortened by 4 bases and J by 7 bases, with 13 bases between the two germline ends. CDR1 is SGHAT and CDR2 is FQNNGV in the germline V gene. The length of the CDR3 is 14 residues.

This sequence joins TRBV11-2 and TRBJ2-2, with D perhaps assigned TRBD1 or TRBD2 (5 bases each). The sample taken for sequencing was tumor-adjacent normal liver tissue. This TCR derives from a woman in her sixties or seventies with primary liver carcinoma and hepatitis B virus infection. The CDR3, as DNA: TGTGCCAGCAGCTCGGGACCTACAGGCGGGGAGCTGTTTTTT. Amino acids: CASSSGPTGGELFF.